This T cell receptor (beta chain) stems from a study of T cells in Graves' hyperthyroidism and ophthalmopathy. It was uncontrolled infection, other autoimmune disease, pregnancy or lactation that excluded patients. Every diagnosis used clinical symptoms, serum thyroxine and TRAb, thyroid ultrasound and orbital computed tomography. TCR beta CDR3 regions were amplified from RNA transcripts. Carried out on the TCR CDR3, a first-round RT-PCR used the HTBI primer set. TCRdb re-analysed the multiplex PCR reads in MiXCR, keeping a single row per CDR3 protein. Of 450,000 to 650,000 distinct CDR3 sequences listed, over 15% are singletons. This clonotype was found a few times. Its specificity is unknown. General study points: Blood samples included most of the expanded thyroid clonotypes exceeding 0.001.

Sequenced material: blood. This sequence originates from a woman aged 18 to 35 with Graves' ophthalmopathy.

The chain's CDR3 is CASSIGRAYEQYF. In nucleotides, the CDR3 is TGTGCCAGTAGTATTGGGAGGGCCTACGAGCAGTACTTC. The V call is TRBV19, the J call TRBJ2-7, with 7 bases fitting TRBD2. CDR1 and CDR2 (germline): LNHDA, SQIVND (reference sequence). Trimming took 3 bases from V and 2 from J; bases not matched to a gene: 1. CDR3 length equals 13 residues.